What follows are 12 T cell receptor beta chains derived from one specimen sequenced in a study of response to subunit inactivated influenza vaccine. TCRdb reprocessed the RT-PCR reads via MiXCR and lists one record per CDR3 protein. The repertoire holds 650,000 or so distinct CDR3 sequences, approximately 15% seen once, with about 7.6% in the top ten. The source was PBMCs from blood, collected 14 to 15 days before vaccination. The receptors shown here come from a man aged 45-60 years who received an inactivated influenza vaccine.

This clonotype showed up just a few times. The chain links TRBV5-4 to TRBJ2-1; D ambiguous. Germline loops: CDR1 SGHNT, CDR2 YYREEE (reference sequence). V was cut by 5 bases and J by 0 bases, with 12 bases left in between. CDR3 size: 15 residues. CDR3 region: CASSQDASSYNEQFF. CDR3 DNA: TGTGCCAGCAGTCAGGACGCGAGCTCCTACAATGAGCAGTTCTTC.

This clonotype has only a few counts. The V gene is TRBV11-2, the J gene TRBJ2-1; the match to TRBD2 covers 12 bases. CDR1 is SGHAT and CDR2 is FQNNGV in the germline V gene. With V trimmed by 5 bases and J by 6 bases, 11 bases remained unmatched. The CDR3 is 17 amino acids. In DNA, the CDR3 is TGTGCCAGCAGCCTTGGGGGCTCTAGCGGGAGGGCCAATGAGCAGTTCTTC. Translation gives CASSLGGSSGRANEQFF.

This clonotype was counted between two and nine times. V is TRBV4-3 and J is TRBJ2-7; D gene uncertain. There are 16 residues in the CDR3. Germline loops: CDR1 LGHNA, CDR2 YSLEER. V was trimmed by 0 bases and J by 2 bases, leaving 14 bases between them. The CDR3: CASSQDRVRRAYEQYF. The CDR3 bases are TGCGCCAGCAGCCAAGATCGAGTGCGACGGGCCTACGAGCAGTACTTC.

This clonotype turned up a few times. The chain links TRBV10-3 to TRBJ1-6, with unresolved D. With 0 bases removed from V and 14 bases from J, the gap between germline ends came to 11 bases. CDR1 and CDR2 (germline): ENHRY, SYGVKD. The CDR3 sequence is 13 residues long. The CDR3 DNA sequence: TGTGCCATCAGTGAGTCGAGGAGCCGCACCCTCCACTTT. Protein: CAISESRSRTLHF.

This clonotype has a handful of counts. The chain recombines TRBV11-1 with TRBJ1-1; 8 positions match TRBD1. With 5 bases clipped from V and 6 bases from J, the junction kept 11 bases outside the gene matches. The CDR3 sequence is 15 residues long. CDR1 and CDR2 (germline): SGHAT, FQDESV (reference sequence). In DNA form, the CDR3 reads TGTGCCAGCAGCCTCGACAGGGGAAGGGGGCCTGAAGCTTTCTTT. Translation gives CASSLDRGRGPEAFF.

This clonotype appeared a few times. This sequence joins TRBV12-3 or TRBV12-4 and TRBJ1-5; no reliable D call. This CDR3 region has 14 residues. Trimming stripped 6 bases from V and 3 bases from J, with 12 bases between. The CDR3 sequence is CASSPDGNNQPQHF. CDR3 in DNA: TGTGCCAGCAGCCCTGACGGTAACAATCAGCCCCAGCATTTT.

The rearrangement joins TRBV4-2 to TRBJ2-7, with D perhaps being TRBD1 or TRBD2 (5 bases each). V lost 0 bases and J lost 8, with 8 bases in between. Germline assignment: CDR1 LGHNA and CDR2 YNFKEQ. The CDR3 is made up of 12 amino acids. This chain's CDR3 is CASSQDTGQQYF. DNA of the CDR3: TGTGCCAGCAGCCAAGATACGGGGCAGCAGTACTTC.

This clonotype was observed a handful of times. V usage is TRBV12-3 or TRBV12-4 and J usage is TRBJ2-7; D call uncertain. The CDR3 is 13 residues long. Trimming cost V 3 bases and J 4 bases, with 10 bases left between them. CDR3 coding DNA: TGTGCCAGCAGTTTCTTCGACGGTTACGAGCAGTACTTC. Protein product: CASSFFDGYEQYF.

The chain has TRBV20-1 and TRBJ1-1; D may be TRBD1 (5 bases). The CDR3 consists of 15 residues. V was pared by 0 bases and J by 11 bases, with 22 bases between. CDR1 is DFQATT, CDR2 SNEGSKA, per germline (reference sequence). The DNA for the CDR3 is TGCAGTGCTAGAGAGGTCGGGAGGGACCTCGATGGGGCTTTCTTT. Translated, it gives CSAREVGRDLDGAFF.

The chain uses TRBV12-3 or TRBV12-4 and TRBJ1-6; a weak D match, TRBD1 (5 bases). The CDR3 extends over 13 amino acids. V was clipped by 8 bases and J by 8 bases, with 13 bases between them. The CDR3 region has the DNA TGTGCCAGCGCCGGGACTCTCGATTCACCCCTCCACTTT. Translated, it gives CASAGTLDSPLHF.

The sample holds a few counts of this clonotype. The DNA is omitted, as the CDR3 cannot be located on it reliably, and the CDR3 follows TCRdb's listing. The chain links TRBV28 to TRBJ1-2. Germline V gene data show CDR1 as MDHEN and CDR2 as SYDVKM. With termini counted, the CDR3 has 14 amino acids. The CDR3 is CASSSSTDNYGYTF.

This clonotype was observed at least ten times. The V and J genes are TRBV4-3 and TRBJ2-7; D is undetermined. The CDR3 covers 14 residues. V was pared by 3 bases and J by 0 bases, with 9 bases between. CDR1 LGHNA and CDR2 YSLEER come from the germline V gene. The DNA for the CDR3 is TGCGCCAGCAGCCAGGAGTTTTTCTCCTACGAGCAGTACTTC. It translates to CASSQEFFSYEQYF.